The clone carrying this TCR beta chain appeared a few times. The antigen remains undetermined. The data originate from a study of cytomegalovirus exposure and HLA in healthy donors. Study-level findings and limits: Most subjects had HLA-A and HLA-B alleles reportedly predicted accurately by TCR beta sequences. Highly shared variants forming one cluster were likely a sequencing artifact. It was in a later analysis that TCR association rates were seen to vary by HLA locus, highest for DRB1 and lowest for HLA-C.

Germline V gene lookup returns CDR1 LNHDA and CDR2 SQIVND (reference sequence). The CDR3 sequence is 14 residues long. V was shortened by 4 bases and J by 0 bases, with 7 bases between the two germline ends. Both 60 Vbeta primers and 13 Jbeta primers went into the PCR. The repertoire was sequenced with immunoSEQ multiplex PCR; TCRdb's copy has only in-frame clones and lacks some. The sample yields 100,000 to 150,000 clones, over 15% seen once. The clonotype comes from a female donor in good health and CMV-seropositive. Sequences were obtained from PBMCs. The chain uses TRBV19 and TRBJ1-5, with D unclear. The chain's CDR3 is CASSKRNSNQPQHF. The CDR3 coding sequence is TGTGCCAGTAGTAAGAGGAATAGCAATCAGCCCCAGCATTTT. The whole variable domain, filled in from reference TRBV19 and TRBJ1-5, reads DGGITQSPKYLFRKEGQNVTLSCEQNLNHDAMYWYRQDPGQGLRLIYYSQIVNDFQKGDIAEGYSVSREKKESFPLTVTSAQKNPTAFYLCASSKRNSNQPQHFGDGTRLSIL.